This T cell receptor beta chain was captured in a study of cytomegalovirus exposure and HLA in healthy donors. The donors were in the roughly 110-subject validation cohort; that cohort was separate from the roughly 700-subject first cohort. This clone was seen a single time. Assay used: immunoSEQ multiplex PCR; TCRdb lists only in-frame clones, some missing. The table includes around 150,000 clones, around nine tenths detected once. Trimming at V came to 1 base and at J to 9 bases, leaving 9 bases not matched to a gene. This CDR3 spans 14 amino acids. The germline V gene encodes CDR1 MGHRA and CDR2 YSYEKL.

The chain is built from TRBV4-1 and TRBJ2-7; TRBD1 aligns across 7 bases. Sequencing used PBMCs. The TCR sequence derives from a woman aged 18 to 35 in good health and CMV-seropositive. The CDR3 coding sequence is TGCGCCAGCAGCCAAGGGGGACAGTCGGCCGGGCAGTACTTC. It encodes CASSQGGQSAGQYF.